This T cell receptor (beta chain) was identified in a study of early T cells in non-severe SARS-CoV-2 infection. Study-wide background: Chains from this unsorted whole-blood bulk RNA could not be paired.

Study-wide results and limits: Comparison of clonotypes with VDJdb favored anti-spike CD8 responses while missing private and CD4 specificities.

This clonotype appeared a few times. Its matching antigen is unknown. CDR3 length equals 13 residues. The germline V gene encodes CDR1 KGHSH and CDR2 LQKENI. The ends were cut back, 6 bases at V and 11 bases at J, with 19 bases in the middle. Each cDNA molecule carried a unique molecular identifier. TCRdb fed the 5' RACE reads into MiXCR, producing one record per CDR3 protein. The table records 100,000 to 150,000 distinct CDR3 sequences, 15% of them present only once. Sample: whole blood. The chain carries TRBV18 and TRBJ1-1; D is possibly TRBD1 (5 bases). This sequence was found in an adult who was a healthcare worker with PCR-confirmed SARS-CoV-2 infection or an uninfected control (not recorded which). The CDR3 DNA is TGTGCCAGCTCGCCCCAGGCTGGGGGTGAGGCTTTCTTT. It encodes CASSPQAGGEAFF.